This TCR beta chain was observed in a study of blood T cell repertoires in COVID-19. TCRdb keeps only in-frame clones here, not all; method: immunoSEQ multiplex PCR. Among around 95,000 clones listed, around 90% were seen once. This clone has more than one count but fewer than ten. This CDR3 has 17 amino acids. Germline V gene data show CDR1 as MNHEY and CDR2 as SVGEGT. Trimming took 5 bases from V and 2 from J; bases not matched to a gene: 6. The sequence was obtained from a human donor in a cohort sampled during active COVID-19. The sequenced material came from peripheral blood. V is TRBV6-2 or TRBV6-3 and J is TRBJ2-6, with 10 bases aligning to TRBD1. As DNA, the CDR3 is TGTGCCAGCAGTCCCGGACAGGGGGAACCTGGGGCCAACGTCCTGACTTTC. This sequence encodes CASSPGQGEPGANVLTF.